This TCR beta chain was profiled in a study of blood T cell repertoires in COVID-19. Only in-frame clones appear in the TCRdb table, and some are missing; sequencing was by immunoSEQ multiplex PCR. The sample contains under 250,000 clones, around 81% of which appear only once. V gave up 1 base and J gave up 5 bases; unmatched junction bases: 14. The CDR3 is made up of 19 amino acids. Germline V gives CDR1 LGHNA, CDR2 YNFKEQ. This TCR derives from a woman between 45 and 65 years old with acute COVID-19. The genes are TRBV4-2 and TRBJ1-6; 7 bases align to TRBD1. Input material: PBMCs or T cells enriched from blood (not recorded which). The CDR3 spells CASSQVSPPKGADNSPLHF. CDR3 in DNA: TGTGCCAGCAGCCAAGTATCCCCCCCTAAGGGGGCTGATAATTCACCCCTCCACTTT.